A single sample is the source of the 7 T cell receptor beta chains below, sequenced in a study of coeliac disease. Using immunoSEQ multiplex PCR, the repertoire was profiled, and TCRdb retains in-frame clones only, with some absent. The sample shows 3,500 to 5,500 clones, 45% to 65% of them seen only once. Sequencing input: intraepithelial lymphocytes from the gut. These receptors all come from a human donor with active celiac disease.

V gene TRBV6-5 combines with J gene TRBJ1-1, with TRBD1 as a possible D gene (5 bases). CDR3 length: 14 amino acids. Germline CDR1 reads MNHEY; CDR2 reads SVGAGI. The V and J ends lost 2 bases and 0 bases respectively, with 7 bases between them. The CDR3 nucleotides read TGTGCCAGCAGTTACGTGACAGTGAACACTGAAGCTTTCTTT. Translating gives CASSYVTVNTEAFF.

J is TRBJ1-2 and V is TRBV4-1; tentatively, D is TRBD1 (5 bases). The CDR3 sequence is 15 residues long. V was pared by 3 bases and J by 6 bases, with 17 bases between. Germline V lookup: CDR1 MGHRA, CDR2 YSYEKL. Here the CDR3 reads CASSHGRGIAHGYTF. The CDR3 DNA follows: TGCGCCAGCAGCCACGGGCGGGGGATCGCCCATGGCTACACCTTC.

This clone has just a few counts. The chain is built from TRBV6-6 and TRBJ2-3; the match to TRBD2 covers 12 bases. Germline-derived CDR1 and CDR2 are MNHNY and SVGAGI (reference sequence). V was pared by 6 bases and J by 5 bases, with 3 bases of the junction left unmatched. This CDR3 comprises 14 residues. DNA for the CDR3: TGTGCCAGCAGATCTAGCGGGAGGGTAGATACGCAGTATTTT. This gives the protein CASRSSGRVDTQYF.

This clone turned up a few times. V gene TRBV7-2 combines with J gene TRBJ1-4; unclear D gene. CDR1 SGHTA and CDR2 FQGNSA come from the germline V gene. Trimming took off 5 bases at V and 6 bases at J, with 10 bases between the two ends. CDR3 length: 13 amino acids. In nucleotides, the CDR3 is TGTGCCAGCAGCCGAGGCGGTTATGAAAAACTGTTTTTT. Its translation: CASSRGGYEKLFF.

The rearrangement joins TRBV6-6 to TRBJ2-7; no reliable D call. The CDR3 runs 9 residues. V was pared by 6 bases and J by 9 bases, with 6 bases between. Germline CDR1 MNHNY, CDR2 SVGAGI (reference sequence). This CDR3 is CASSTGQYF. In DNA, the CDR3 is TGTGCCAGCAGCACCGGGCAGTACTTC.

Written as DNA, the CDR3 is TGTGCCTGGAGCTGGGACAACGAGAACACTGAAGCTTTCTTT. It specifies CAWSWDNENTEAFF. The chain has TRBV30 and TRBJ1-1; a possible D gene is TRBD1 (6 bases). The CDR3 covers 14 residues. V lost 3 bases and J 1 base, leaving 12 bases between the germline ends. In germline, CDR1 is GTSNPN, CDR2 SVGIG (reference sequence).

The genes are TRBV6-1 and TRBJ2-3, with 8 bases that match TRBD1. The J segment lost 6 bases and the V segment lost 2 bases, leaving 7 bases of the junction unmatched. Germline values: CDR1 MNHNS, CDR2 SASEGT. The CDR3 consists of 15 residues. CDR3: CASSESWTGTDTQYF. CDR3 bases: TGTGCCAGCAGTGAAAGTTGGACAGGGACGGATACGCAGTATTTT.